The 23 T cell receptor beta chains below all came from one sample that was sequenced in a study of blood T cell repertoires in COVID-19. Assay used: immunoSEQ multiplex PCR; TCRdb lists only in-frame clones, some missing. The table lists 150,000 to 200,000 clones, more than 85% of them singletons, with around 1.2% in the top ten. Sample: PBMCs or T cells enriched from blood (not recorded which). These receptor sequences come from a human donor with acute COVID-19. The donor label of this sample is uncertain.

The chain recombines TRBV9 with TRBJ2-3; TRBD2 might be the D (7 bases). With 0 bases removed from V and 3 bases from J, the gap between germline ends came to 14 bases. CDR3 length equals 16 residues. The germline CDR1 and CDR2 sequences are SGDLS and YYNGEE. As DNA, the CDR3 is TGTGCCAGCAGCGTAGGTGGGGGGGGCCTGACAGATACGCAGTATTTT. This encodes CASSVGGGGLTDTQYF.

The chain carries TRBV3-1 (or the pseudogene TRBV3-2) and TRBJ1-2; D possibly corresponds to TRBD1 (5 bases). This CDR3 region has 13 residues. Trimming took off 4 bases at V and 4 bases at J, with 10 bases between the two ends. Germline V lookup: CDR1 LGHDT, CDR2 YNNKEL (reference sequence). The CDR3 coding sequence is TGTGCCAGCAGCCCCAGGGTTACCTATGGCTACACCTTC. Translating it yields CASSPRVTYGYTF.

CDR3: CASSPLAGANTGELFF. DNA for the CDR3: TGTGCCAGCAGCCCTCTAGCGGGGGCCAACACCGGGGAGCTGTTTTTT. The chain joins TRBV7-3 to TRBJ2-2; 10 bases match TRBD2. The length of the CDR3 is 16 residues. Germline CDR1 is SGHTA and CDR2 is FQGTGA. V was clipped by 5 bases and J by 2 bases; unmatched bases: 5.

The chain carries TRBV7-9 and TRBJ2-7, with D unresolved. Germline loops: CDR1 SEHNR, CDR2 FQNEAQ (reference sequence). The length of the CDR3 is 13 residues. V was shortened by 1 base and J by 0 bases, with 4 bases between the two germline ends. The CDR3 sequence: CASSLDSSYEQYF. The CDR3, as DNA: TGTGCCAGCAGCTTAGACAGCTCCTACGAGCAGTACTTC.

This chain joins TRBV19 and TRBJ1-6; 9 bases map to TRBD1. The germline CDR1 and CDR2 sequences are LNHDA and SQIVND (reference sequence). J was trimmed by 0 bases and V by 10 bases; bases with no gene match: 4. This CDR3 is 15 amino acids long. The CDR3 loop reads CATATGGSYNSPLHF. Here the CDR3 DNA reads TGTGCCACCGCGACAGGGGGCTCCTATAATTCACCCCTCCACTTT.

The rearrangement uses TRBV5-8 and TRBJ2-7, with 10 bases that match TRBD1. V lost 4 bases and J lost 0; bases outside the gene matches: 4. The CDR3 is 15 amino acids. The germline V gene has CDR1 SGHTS and CDR2 YDEGEE. CDR3 protein: CASSARQGASYEQYF. CDR3 nucleotides: TGTGCCAGCAGCGCGAGACAGGGGGCCTCCTACGAGCAGTACTTC.

The chain combines TRBV4-1 with TRBJ1-2; no reliable D call. The germline CDR1 and CDR2 sequences are MGHRA and YSYEKL. The V end lost 1 base, the J end lost 4 bases, and 10 bases lay between the germline ends. This CDR3 has 14 residues. The CDR3 reads CASSQVRGIYGYTF. In nucleotides, the CDR3 is TGCGCCAGCAGCCAAGTAAGAGGAATCTATGGCTACACCTTC.

V and J are TRBV5-4 and TRBJ1-1; 10 positions agree with TRBD1. CDR1 is SGHNT and CDR2 is YYREEE in the germline V gene (reference sequence). This CDR3 contains 15 residues. After removal of 5 bases from V and 4 bases from J, the junction contained 8 bases not matched to a gene. CDR3 sequence reads: CASSMTGGWGTEAFF. CDR3 sequence (DNA): TGTGCCAGCAGTATGACAGGGGGCTGGGGCACTGAAGCTTTCTTT.

This sequence joins TRBV10-3 and TRBJ1-3; unclear D gene. The CDR3 covers 12 residues. The germline gives CDR1 ENHRY, CDR2 SYGVKD. Trimming removed 8 bases at V and 0 bases at J, with 5 bases between. The chain's CDR3 is CAILSSGNTIYF. The DNA for the CDR3 is TGTGCCATCTTGAGCTCTGGAAACACCATATATTTT.

The chain carries TRBV29-1 and TRBJ2-3; 10 positions agree with TRBD2. J was trimmed by 5 bases and V by 4 bases; bases with no gene match: 15. The germline gives CDR1 SQVTM, CDR2 ANQGSEA. The length of the CDR3 is 17 residues. The CDR3 region is CSVGRLAGALSLDTQYF. In DNA, the CDR3 is TGCAGCGTTGGTAGGCTAGCGGGGGCCCTCTCCCTAGATACGCAGTATTTT.

The chain recombines TRBV18 with TRBJ2-5, with 10 bases lining up with TRBD1. Per the germline V gene, CDR1 is KGHSH and CDR2 is LQKENI. V shed 4 bases, J shed 2 bases, and the junction held 10 bases outside the gene matches. CDR3 length: 17 amino acids. In DNA form, the CDR3 reads TGTGCCAGCTCACGACGTTGGGGACAGGGGTATCAAGAGACCCAGTACTTC. Residues: CASSRRWGQGYQETQYF.

The chain couples TRBV10-3 to TRBJ2-7; the D is unclear. The CDR3 spans 13 residues. Germline CDR1 reads ENHRY; CDR2 reads SYGVKD. Between the trimmed V and J ends, which lost 10 bases and 4 bases, there was a span of 17 bases. The CDR3 region has the DNA TGTGCCACCCAAAGAGCACAGACGTACGAGCAGTACTTC. Amino acid sequence: CATQRAQTYEQYF.

The chain couples TRBV27 to TRBJ2-3; perhaps TRBD2 as D (5 bases). Germline V gene lookup returns CDR1 MNHEY and CDR2 SMNVEV (reference sequence). The CDR3 extends over 14 amino acids. Trimming cost V 3 bases and J 2 bases, with 9 bases left between them. The CDR3 sequence: CASSFGLPTDTQYF. In DNA, the CDR3 is TGTGCCAGCAGTTTCGGACTGCCCACAGATACGCAGTATTTT.

V usage is TRBV19 and J usage is TRBJ2-2; D may be TRBD2 (6 bases). Germline CDR1 LNHDA, CDR2 SQIVND (reference sequence). The CDR3 extends over 15 amino acids. V dropped 5 bases and J dropped 5 bases, with 15 bases sitting between them. Written as DNA, the CDR3 is TGTGCCAGTAGTCCTCAAATAAGCGGGACCGGGGAGCTGTTTTTT. Encoded protein: CASSPQISGTGELFF.

The V gene is TRBV5-1, the J gene TRBJ1-2; 7 bases are a match to TRBD1. V dropped 3 bases and J dropped 2; count of bases not matched to a gene: 10. The V gene's germline CDR1 is SGHRS and CDR2 YFSETQ. This CDR3 has 16 residues. The CDR3 DNA reads TGCGCCAGCAGCTACTCCGGGACAGCGATCAACTATGGCTACACCTTC. This encodes CASSYSGTAINYGYTF.

This sequence joins TRBV6-6 and TRBJ2-7; 7 bases are shared with TRBD1. Germline CDR1 and CDR2: MNHNY and SVGAGI (reference sequence). This CDR3 spans 13 amino acids. The V segment lost 8 bases and the J segment 3 bases; nucleotides outside the gene matches: 7. For the CDR3, the DNA is TGTGCCAGCCGAGAGGGGGCAAGCTACGAGCAGTACTTC. It specifies CASREGASYEQYF.

This rearrangement joins TRBV19 to TRBJ1-3; tentatively, D is TRBD1 (5 bases). Trimming removed 10 bases at V and 1 base at J, with 20 bases between. Germline lookup yields CDR1 LNHDA and CDR2 SQIVND (reference sequence). This CDR3 has 16 amino acids. CDR3 protein: CATSRGTVNSGNTIYF. CDR3 nucleotides: TGTGCCACCTCAAGGGGCACAGTTAATTCTGGAAACACCATATATTTT.

This clone was recorded once. The chain recombines TRBV6-5 with TRBJ2-3; 7 nucleotides match TRBD1. The V segment lost 0 bases and the J segment 6 bases; nucleotides outside the gene matches: 0. Germline assignment: CDR1 MNHEY and CDR2 SVGAGI. This CDR3 region has 13 residues. CDR3 sequence (DNA): TGTGCCAGCAGTTACTCGGACAGGGATACGCAGTATTTT. This gives the protein CASSYSDRDTQYF.

The chain employs TRBV3-1 (or the pseudogene TRBV3-2) and TRBJ1-5, with TRBD1 identical over 7 bases. In germline, CDR1 is LGHDT, CDR2 YNNKEL (reference sequence). V lost 1 base and J lost 6; bases outside the gene matches: 6. The CDR3 spans 15 residues. CDR3 DNA sequence: TGTGCCAGCAGCCAAGGACAGGGTTTGGGTCAGCCCCAGCATTTT. It specifies CASSQGQGLGQPQHF.

The J gene is TRBJ1-1, the V gene TRBV5-5; D unclear. Trimming stripped 1 base from V and 0 bases from J, with 4 bases between. The CDR3 runs to 13 residues. Germline CDR1 SGHKS, CDR2 YYEKEE (reference sequence). CDR3 in DNA: TGTGCCAGCAGCTTGTCCGTGAACACTGAAGCTTTCTTT. Protein sequence: CASSLSVNTEAFF.

The chain recombines TRBV11-3 with TRBJ2-2; 8 bases map to TRBD1. J lost 9 bases, V lost 4 bases, and 4 bases had no gene match. Germline V gene lookup returns CDR1 SGHNT and CDR2 YENEEA. The CDR3 consists of 13 residues. In nucleotides, the CDR3 is TGTGCCAGCAGCTGGCAGGGGGCGCGGGAGCTGTTTTTT. Its protein is CASSWQGARELFF.

The gene calls are TRBV7-9 and TRBJ2-3; 8 nucleotides agree with TRBD2. Germline V CDR1 and CDR2: SEHNR, FQNEAQ (reference sequence). The CDR3 length is 16 residues. Germline trimming cut 5 bases from V and 2 bases from J; bases unmatched to any gene: 9. The chain's CDR3 is CASSGGSGTYTDTQYF. In DNA form, the CDR3 reads TGTGCCAGCAGCGGGGGTAGCGGGACCTACACAGATACGCAGTATTTT. The whole variable domain, filled in from reference TRBV7-9 and TRBJ2-3, reads DTGVSQNPRHKITKRGQNVTFRCDPISEHNRLYWYRQTLGQGPEFLTYFQNEAQLEKSRLLSDRFSAERPKGSFSTLEIQRTEQGDSAMYLCASSGGSGTYTDTQYFGPGTRLTVL.

V usage is TRBV10-3 and J usage is TRBJ1-2, with 8 bases aligning to TRBD1. V shed 6 bases and J 8 bases; nucleotides not matched to a gene: 11. Germline CDR1 ENHRY, CDR2 SYGVKD. The CDR3 consists of 14 residues. DNA of the CDR3: TGTGCCATCAGAGGACAGGGATCGGTGGAGGGCTACACCTTC. Encoded protein: CAIRGQGSVEGYTF.